The clone carrying this TCR beta chain showed up just once. The source of the sample is a study of control samples from healthy donors and cancer patients. The germline V gene has CDR1 LNHDA and CDR2 SQIVND (reference sequence). With V trimmed by 5 bases and J by 5 bases, 8 bases remained unmatched. This CDR3 is 17 amino acids long. Assay used: immunoSEQ multiplex PCR; TCRdb lists only in-frame clones, some missing. This sample has more than 60,000 clones, with around 91% found just once. The sample was PBMCs. The sequence was obtained from a man in his sixties with colorectal cancer. This chain uses TRBV19 with TRBJ2-3; TRBD2 matches 15 bases. The CDR3 nucleotides read TGTGCCAGTAGTCCCTGGACTAGCGGGGGGGCCAAAGATACGCAGTATTTT. Its protein is CASSPWTSGGAKDTQYF.